The 25 T cell receptor beta chains given below trace back to one sample, sequenced in a study of sequential checkpoint blockade in melanoma. Some clones are missing from TCRdb's copy, which holds only in-frame ones; the method was immunoSEQ multiplex PCR. The sample contains about 4,000 clones, 15% to 20% of which appear only once. The treatment denotes: randomized to nivolumab then ipilimumab (arm A) or the reverse (arm B). The sequences come from tumor tissue (inferred from file names), collected from a patient given nivolumab and ipilimumab in sequence. The receptors here all came from a human donor with melanoma.

This clone was counted a few times. V gene TRBV18 combines with J gene TRBJ1-3; D gene ambiguous. The length of the CDR3 is 17 residues. The V gene lost 2 bases and the J gene lost 5 bases, with 19 bases spanning the gap. Germline V CDR1 and CDR2: KGHSH, LQKENI. In nucleotides, the CDR3 is TGTGCCAGCTCACCATTCCCCCTTCCGGCAGAGAGAAACACCATATATTTT. This sequence encodes CASSPFPLPAERNTIYF.

This clone was detected a few times. The V gene is TRBV30, the J gene TRBJ1-1; possible D gene TRBD1, 5 bases. Trimming took off 4 bases at V and 1 base at J, with 13 bases between the two ends. The CDR3 consists of 14 residues. Germline loops: CDR1 GTSNPN, CDR2 SVGIG (reference sequence). The CDR3 nucleotides are TGTGCCTGGACGCCTGACAGCCGGAACACTGAAGCTTTCTTT. Translation: CAWTPDSRNTEAFF.

This clone came up many times. The chain joins TRBV9 to TRBJ1-2; D is ambiguous. From germline, CDR1 is SGDLS and CDR2 YYNGEE. The ends were cut back, 6 bases at V and 1 base at J, with 16 bases in the middle. The CDR3 spans 15 residues. The CDR3 loop is CASNKGSSFNYGYTF. CDR3 bases: TGTGCCAGCAACAAGGGATCTTCGTTTAACTATGGCTACACCTTC.

The chain is built from TRBV5-1 and TRBJ1-1; 7 bases align to TRBD1. V dropped 5 bases and J dropped 6; count of bases not matched to a gene: 10. This CDR3 has 14 residues. Germline CDR1 reads SGHRS; CDR2 reads YFSETQ. The CDR3 DNA reads as TGCGCCAGCAGGTTCCGGGGACAGTCGCCTGAAGCTTTCTTT. Translating it yields CASRFRGQSPEAFF.

This chain links TRBV28 with TRBJ1-5; 10 nucleotides match TRBD1. Losses at the gene ends were 3 bases for V and 10 bases for J; bases not matched to a gene: 9. Per the germline V gene, CDR1 is MDHEN and CDR2 is SYDVKM. This CDR3 has 15 residues. The CDR3, as DNA: TGTGCCAGCAGTTTTGAGGGACAGGGGCACCTCCCCCAGCATTTT. This codes for CASSFEGQGHLPQHF.

The V and J genes are TRBV6-8 and TRBJ2-3; D is uncertain. Between the trimmed V and J ends, which lost 5 bases and 1 base, there was a span of 7 bases. The CDR3 spans 13 residues. Per germline, CDR1 MNHGY and CDR2 SAAAGT. The CDR3 reads CASSIGGTDTQYF. CDR3 DNA: TGTGCCAGCAGTATAGGTGGCACAGATACGCAGTATTTT.

V usage is TRBV6-8 and J usage is TRBJ2-1, with D tentatively TRBD1 (6 bases). The germline gives CDR1 MNHGY, CDR2 SAAAGT. Trimming cost V 2 bases and J 1 base, with 15 bases left between them. The CDR3 is 17 amino acids. The CDR3 nucleotides are TGTGCCAGCAGTTACCGACCAAGGGGGAGTTCCTACAATGAGCAGTTCTTC. It translates to CASSYRPRGSSYNEQFF.

This chain joins TRBV9 and TRBJ1-3, with D unclear. The germline CDR1 and CDR2 sequences are SGDLS and YYNGEE. The ends were cut back, 1 base at V and 4 bases at J, with 15 bases in the middle. The length of the CDR3 is 16 residues. This CDR3 is CASSVFDNPSGNTIYF. The CDR3, as DNA: TGTGCCAGCAGCGTATTCGACAACCCCTCAGGAAACACCATATATTTT. The full variable domain, completed using reference TRBV9 and TRBJ1-3, is DSGVTQTPKHLITATGQRVTLRCSPRSGDLSVYWYQQSLDQGLQFLIQYYNGEERAKGNILERFSAQQFPDLHSELNLSSLELGDSALYFCASSVFDNPSGNTIYFGEGSWLTVV.

This clone was seen more than once but under ten times. This chain uses TRBV11-3 with TRBJ2-3; either TRBD1 or TRBD2 may fit D (6 bases each). The germline V and J ends were trimmed by 3 bases and 6 bases, with 19 bases remaining between them. The CDR3 sequence is 16 residues long. CDR1 and CDR2 from the germline V gene are SGHNT and YENEEA. The CDR3 region is CASSLEWGATHDTQYF. In nucleotides, the CDR3 is TGTGCCAGCAGCTTGGAGTGGGGGGCCACGCACGATACGCAGTATTTT.

There are a few counts of this clone. The gene calls are TRBV28 and TRBJ1-6, with a weak D call TRBD1 (5 bases). The CDR3 covers 14 residues. The ends were cut back, 6 bases at V and 5 bases at J, with 11 bases in the middle. Germline CDR1 reads MDHEN; CDR2 reads SYDVKM. The CDR3 protein is CASSPGGDNSPLHF. The CDR3 bases are TGTGCCAGCAGCCCGGGGGGGGATAATTCACCCCTCCACTTT.

This clone is medium-sized within its sample. The rearrangement uses TRBV6-8 and TRBJ1-5; D gene unclear. Germline CDR1 reads MNHGY; CDR2 reads SAAAGT. The CDR3 loop spans 14 amino acids. V lost 0 bases, J lost 5 bases, and 8 bases lay in between. CDR3 nucleotide sequence: TGTGCCAGCAGTTACTCCACATCCGATCAGCCCCAGCATTTT. It is translated as CASSYSTSDQPQHF.

Within the sample, this clone is medium-sized (0.01 to 0.1%). The chain couples TRBV11-3 to TRBJ2-5, with D perhaps matching TRBD1 (7 bases). Per the germline V gene, CDR1 is SGHNT and CDR2 is YENEEA. Trimming removed 1 base from V and 7 bases from J, with 13 bases in between. The CDR3 is 14 residues long. In DNA form, the CDR3 reads TGTGCCAGCAGCTTAGTGAGCCAGGGGGGGACCCAGTACTTC. Amino acid sequence: CASSLVSQGGTQYF.

This chain connects TRBV11-3 to TRBJ1-1; no definite D call. Per the germline V gene, CDR1 is SGHNT and CDR2 is YENEEA. This CDR3 is 14 amino acids long. V dropped 1 base and J dropped 1 base, with 7 bases sitting between them. The CDR3 is CASSLGGGNTEAFF. The CDR3 DNA is TGTGCCAGCAGCTTAGGGGGTGGGAACACTGAAGCTTTCTTT.

This chain uses TRBV18 with TRBJ1-5; perhaps TRBD1 as D (5 bases). This CDR3 has 14 residues. CDR1 is KGHSH and CDR2 is LQKENI in the germline V gene. With 3 bases removed from V and 7 bases from J, the gap between germline ends came to 13 bases. The chain's CDR3 is CASSPGGNRQPQHF. The CDR3 nucleotides are TGTGCCAGCTCACCGGGGGGAAACAGGCAGCCCCAGCATTTT.

This clone was seen only a few times. The chain carries TRBV28 and TRBJ1-5; no definite D call. The CDR3 runs to 12 residues. Germline values: CDR1 MDHEN, CDR2 SYDVKM. Trimming stripped 7 bases from V and 6 bases from J, with 10 bases between. CDR3 protein: CASTTLGQPQHF. In DNA, the CDR3 is TGTGCCAGCACCACCTTGGGTCAGCCCCAGCATTTT.

This clone is labeled as medium-sized. V usage is TRBV11-3 and J usage is TRBJ2-3, with unresolved D. The CDR3 extends over 16 amino acids. The V gene lost 5 bases and the J gene lost 2 bases, with 17 bases spanning the gap. The germline V gene has CDR1 SGHNT and CDR2 YENEEA. DNA for the CDR3: TGTGCCAGCAGCGTCCTACCGGCCCGATCCACAGATACGCAGTATTTT. It translates to CASSVLPARSTDTQYF. The full variable domain, its missing parts supplied by reference TRBV11-3 and TRBJ2-3, is EAGVVQSPRYKIIEKKQPVAFWCNPISGHNTLYWYLQNLGQGPELLIRYENEEAVDDSQLPKDRFSAERLKGVDSTLKIQPAELGDSAVYLCASSVLPARSTDTQYFGPGTRLTVL.

This clone was observed a handful of times. V is TRBV1 and J is TRBJ2-5; TRBD2, the D gene given by the table, was not confirmed from the DNA. TRBV1 is recorded as a pseudogene. The CDR3 totals 16 residues. DNA for the CDR3: TGCGCCAGCAGCAATCATAGGTCCGAACTAAAGGAGACCCAGTACTTC. Its translation is CASSNHRSELKETQYF.

This rearrangement joins TRBV6-8 to TRBJ1-3; 8 positions match TRBD1. This CDR3 contains 12 residues. Germline values: CDR1 MNHGY, CDR2 SAAAGT. V lost 7 bases and J lost 8; bases outside the gene matches: 4. This CDR3 reads CASNGQGDTIYF. The DNA of the CDR3 is TGTGCCAGCAACGGACAGGGAGACACCATATATTTT.

This clone was observed at least ten times. The chain employs TRBV11-3 and TRBJ2-5; 12 bases are a match to TRBD2. The junction had 9 bases not matched to a gene; V was cut back by 5 bases and J by 5 bases. From germline, CDR1 is SGHNT and CDR2 YENEEA. The CDR3 extends over 16 amino acids. CDR3 loop: CASSRASGGAEETQYF. CDR3 DNA sequence: TGTGCCAGCAGCCGAGCTAGCGGGGGGGCCGAGGAGACCCAGTACTTC.

This clone has more than one count but fewer than ten. J is TRBJ2-4 and V is TRBV6-8; D ambiguous. Per germline, CDR1 MNHGY and CDR2 SAAAGT. V dropped 5 bases and J dropped 0 bases, with 11 bases sitting between them. There are 15 residues in the CDR3. The chain's CDR3 is CASSDWNRAKNIQYF. The DNA for the CDR3 is TGTGCCAGCAGTGATTGGAACAGAGCCAAAAACATTCAGTACTTC.

The CDR3 region is CASSIGATGNTGELFF. As DNA, the CDR3 is TGTGCCAGTAGTATAGGCGCGACAGGGAACACCGGGGAGCTGTTTTTT. J is TRBJ2-2 and V is TRBV19; D possibly corresponds to TRBD1 (6 bases). Deletions cut 1 base from V and 1 base from J, with 10 bases between. CDR1 and CDR2 (germline): LNHDA, SQIVND (reference sequence). This CDR3 contains 16 residues.

This clone is termed medium-sized. The J gene is TRBJ2-3, the V gene TRBV9; D remains unclear. CDR1 SGDLS and CDR2 YYNGEE come from the germline V gene. The germline V and J ends were trimmed by 3 bases and 7 bases, with 9 bases remaining between them. The CDR3 has 12 residues. CDR3 DNA: TGTGCCAGCAGCGAGGAGACAAATACGCAGTATTTT. This sequence encodes CASSEETNTQYF.

This rearrangement joins TRBV29-1 to TRBJ1-3; D perhaps matches TRBD1 (5 bases). The CDR3 sequence is 12 residues long. CDR1 is SQVTM and CDR2 is ANQGSEA in the germline V gene. The V end lost 7 bases, the J end lost 1 base, and 8 bases lay between the germline ends. The CDR3 sequence: CSAGASGNTIYF. The CDR3 DNA reads as TGCAGCGCTGGGGCGTCTGGAAACACCATATATTTT.

V is TRBV11-3 and J is TRBJ2-5, with 11 nucleotides matching TRBD1. The CDR3 spans 17 residues. Germline V gives CDR1 SGHNT, CDR2 YENEEA. V dropped 3 bases and J dropped 1; count of bases not matched to a gene: 7. Written as DNA, the CDR3 is TGTGCCAGCAGCTTGGACAGGGGGCCGCGAGTCCAAGAGACCCAGTACTTC. It is translated as CASSLDRGPRVQETQYF.

The chain links TRBV23-1 to TRBJ2-6, with no clear D. TRBV23-1 is treated as an ORF (open reading frame) with a function not yet certain. The V and J ends lost 0 bases and 0 bases respectively, with 9 bases between them. This CDR3 has 17 residues. CDR3 bases: TGCGCCAGCAGTCAATCTTCATACAGCTCTGGGGCCAACGTCCTGACTTTC. Its translation is CASSQSSYSSGANVLTF.